The 16 T cell receptor beta chains in this list originate from one sample, sequenced in a study of blood T cell repertoires in COVID-19. Assay used: immunoSEQ multiplex PCR; TCRdb lists only in-frame clones, some missing. This table holds about 300,000 clones, 85% found once. The specimen sequenced was peripheral blood. The receptors shown here come from a human donor in a cohort sampled during active COVID-19.

The rearrangement links TRBV5-4 to TRBJ2-3, with D uncertain. V shed 4 bases and J shed 5 bases, with 14 bases lying between them. CDR3 length: 14 residues. Germline V gene sequence: CDR1 SGHNT, CDR2 YYREEE (reference sequence). CDR3 nucleotides: TGTGCCAGCAGCCCGATCGAGGTGGGAGATACGCAGTATTTT. This codes for CASSPIEVGDTQYF.

The chain has TRBV6-1 and TRBJ1-5; D is ambiguous. The CDR3 has 14 amino acids. Deletions cut 2 bases from V and 5 bases from J, with 10 bases between. Germline V gene data show CDR1 as MNHNS and CDR2 as SASEGT. The CDR3 here is CASSEMRADQPQHF. DNA of the CDR3: TGTGCCAGCAGTGAAATGAGGGCCGATCAGCCCCAGCATTTT.

In regard to this clone: At one end the junction does not follow the germline gene, possibly because of a read error. This sequence joins TRBV5-1 and TRBJ2-3, with 7 bases lining up with TRBD2. Germline V gene data show CDR1 as SGHRS and CDR2 as YFSETQ. The CDR3 extends over 13 amino acids. The CDR3 protein is CASSLAGLVGPSF. The DNA of the CDR3 is TGCGCCAGCAGCTTGGCCGGACTAGTCGGACCATCTTTT.

The V and J genes are TRBV28 and TRBJ1-6, with D hard to call. This CDR3 contains 14 residues. Trimming pared 5 bases from V and 6 bases from J, leaving 11 bases between. Germline-derived CDR1 and CDR2 are MDHEN and SYDVKM. CDR3 residues: CASSSSGFNSPLHF. For the CDR3, the DNA is TGTGCCAGCAGTAGCTCGGGGTTTAATTCACCCCTCCACTTT.

The chain recombines TRBV19 with TRBJ2-7; TRBD1 aligns across 8 bases. Germline V gene sequence: CDR1 LNHDA, CDR2 SQIVND (reference sequence). The V segment lost 5 bases and the J segment 1 base; nucleotides outside the gene matches: 7. The CDR3 sequence is 15 residues long. CDR3 amino acids: CASSDYGTGSYEQYF. The CDR3 DNA follows: TGTGCCAGTAGTGACTACGGGACAGGTTCCTACGAGCAGTACTTC. Full variable domain (remainder filled in from reference TRBV19 and TRBJ2-7): DGGITQSPKYLFRKEGQNVTLSCEQNLNHDAMYWYRQDPGQGLRLIYYSQIVNDFQKGDIAEGYSVSREKKESFPLTVTSAQKNPTAFYLCASSDYGTGSYEQYFGPGTRLTVT.

The chain recombines TRBV5-4 with TRBJ1-2; 8 bases agree with TRBD1. The CDR3 has 13 residues. In germline, CDR1 is SGHNT, CDR2 YYREEE (reference sequence). Unmatched junction bases numbered 6, after V lost 4 bases and J lost 7 bases. CDR3 amino acids: CASSIRGRAGYTF. The DNA for the CDR3 is TGTGCCAGCAGCATCAGGGGGCGGGCTGGCTACACCTTC.

This clone was seen a handful of times. The gene calls are TRBV4-3 and TRBJ2-2; the match to TRBD2 covers 10 bases. CDR1 is LGHNA, CDR2 YSLEER, per germline. The CDR3 loop spans 15 amino acids. J gave up 5 bases and V 6 bases, and 6 bases lay outside the gene matches. As DNA, the CDR3 is TGCGCCAGCAGTAGAGCGGGAGGGGTTACCGGGGAGCTGTTTTTT. It translates to CASSRAGGVTGELFF.

V usage is TRBV5-1 and J usage is TRBJ2-1; D may be TRBD2 (6 bases). CDR1 and CDR2 from the germline V gene are SGHRS and YFSETQ. Trimming left V 0 bases short and J 0 bases short, with 19 bases between. This CDR3 contains 19 residues. The CDR3: CASSLVRLRGRFSYNEQFF. DNA of the CDR3: TGCGCCAGCAGCTTGGTACGGCTAAGAGGGAGGTTCTCCTACAATGAGCAGTTCTTC.

This clone was counted once. The chain employs TRBV12-5 and TRBJ1-6; maybe TRBD1 (5 bases). CDR3 size: 13 residues. Germline-derived CDR1 and CDR2 are LGHNT and FRNRAP. V was clipped by 5 bases and J by 10 bases, with 12 bases between them. As DNA, the CDR3 is TGTGCTAGTGGTACAGCAGGGATCTCACCCCTCCACTTT. Its protein is CASGTAGISPLHF.

The chain joins TRBV4-3 to TRBJ2-1; 8 bases line up with TRBD2. CDR1 and CDR2 from the germline V gene are LGHNA and YSLEER. V lost 0 bases to trimming and J lost 7 bases; unmatched junction nucleotides: 8. This CDR3 is built from 16 residues. CDR3 in DNA: TGCGCCAGCAGCCAAGAGGAGCGGGAGCAGGGGAATGAGCAGTTCTTC. It encodes CASSQEEREQGNEQFF.

V and J are TRBV29-1 and TRBJ2-7, with TRBD1 matching 9 bases. CDR3 length: 14 amino acids. V dropped 4 bases and J dropped 2; count of bases not matched to a gene: 6. Germline V gene data show CDR1 as SQVTM and CDR2 as ANQGSEA. The CDR3 here is CSVGGRQGAYEQYF. The CDR3 DNA reads as TGCAGCGTTGGGGGTCGACAGGGGGCCTACGAGCAGTACTTC.

The V call is TRBV3-1 (or the pseudogene TRBV3-2), the J call TRBJ2-3, with TRBD2 matching 11 bases. The junction had 5 bases not matched to a gene; V was cut back by 0 bases and J by 0 bases. Germline V gene lookup returns CDR1 LGHDT and CDR2 YNNKEL (reference sequence). This CDR3 contains 18 residues. The CDR3 region has the DNA TGTGCCAGCAGCCAAGATACGGGACTAGCGGCCAGCACAGATACGCAGTATTTT. The encoded protein is CASSQDTGLAASTDTQYF.

V and J are TRBV5-6 and TRBJ1-3, with 11 bases fitting TRBD1. The germline V gene has CDR1 SGHDT and CDR2 YYEEEE. The CDR3 has 16 amino acids. With 2 bases clipped from V and 5 bases from J, the junction kept 6 bases outside the gene matches. In DNA form, the CDR3 reads TGTGCCAGCAGCTTACCCGGACAGGGGGCGCGAAACACCATATATTTT. It is translated as CASSLPGQGARNTIYF. The full variable domain, in which reference TRBV5-6 and TRBJ1-3 provide the parts outside the CDR3, is DAGVTQSPTHLIKTRGQQVTLRCSPKSGHDTVSWYQQALGQGPQFIFQYYEEEERQRGNFPDRFSGHQFPNYSSELNVNALLLGDSALYLCASSLPGQGARNTIYFGEGSWLTVV.

The chain couples TRBV6-2 or TRBV6-3 to TRBJ2-1; perhaps TRBD2 as D (6 bases). CDR3 length: 15 residues. Germline V gene lookup returns CDR1 MNHEY and CDR2 SVGEGT. Trimming left V 6 bases short and J 4 bases short, with 16 bases between. CDR3 in amino acids: CASSLSAGEYNEQFF. The CDR3 bases are TGTGCCAGCAGCCTATCAGCGGGCGAATACAATGAGCAGTTCTTC.

This CDR3 is CASGQSSSYNEQFF. The CDR3 nucleotides read TGTGCCAGCGGTCAATCGAGCTCCTACAATGAGCAGTTCTTC. V gene TRBV5-5 combines with J gene TRBJ2-1; D is unclear. Germline CDR1 is SGHKS and CDR2 is YYEKEE (reference sequence). This CDR3 region has 14 residues. Trimming removed 7 bases from V and 0 bases from J, with 11 bases in between.

The chain has TRBV19 and TRBJ1-1; 10 nucleotides match TRBD1. V shed 4 bases, J shed 3 bases, and the junction held 8 bases outside the gene matches. Germline lookup yields CDR1 LNHDA and CDR2 SQIVND (reference sequence). The CDR3 runs to 16 residues. The CDR3 sequence is CASSRGQGRLDTEAFF. CDR3 nucleotide sequence: TGTGCCAGTAGTAGGGGACAGGGGCGGTTGGACACTGAAGCTTTCTTT.